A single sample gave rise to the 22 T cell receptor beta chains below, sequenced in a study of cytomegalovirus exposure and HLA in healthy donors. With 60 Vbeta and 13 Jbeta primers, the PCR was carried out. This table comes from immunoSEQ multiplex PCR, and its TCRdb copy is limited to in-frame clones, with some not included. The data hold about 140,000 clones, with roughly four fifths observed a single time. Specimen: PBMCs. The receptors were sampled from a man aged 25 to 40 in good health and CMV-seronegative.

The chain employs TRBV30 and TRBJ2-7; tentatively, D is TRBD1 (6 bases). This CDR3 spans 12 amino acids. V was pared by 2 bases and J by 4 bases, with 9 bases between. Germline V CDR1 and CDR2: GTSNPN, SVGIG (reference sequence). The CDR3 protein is CAWSSRGYEQYF. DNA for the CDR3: TGTGCCTGGAGTAGCAGGGGTTACGAGCAGTACTTC. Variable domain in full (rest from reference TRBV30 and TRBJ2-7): SQTIHQWPATLVQPVGSPLSLECTVEGTSNPNLYWYRQAAGRGLQLLFYSVGIGQISSEVPQNLSASRPQDRQFILSSKKLLLSDSGFYLCAWSSRGYEQYFGPGTRLTVT.

This chain's CDR3 is CATSLREDEQFF. CDR3 bases: TGTGCCACCTCCTTGCGGGAGGATGAGCAGTTCTTC. The V gene is TRBV6-5, the J gene TRBJ2-1, with 8 bases lining up with TRBD2. The CDR3 has 12 residues. V shed 10 bases, J shed 8 bases, and the junction held 7 bases outside the gene matches. Germline-derived CDR1 and CDR2 are MNHEY and SVGAGI.

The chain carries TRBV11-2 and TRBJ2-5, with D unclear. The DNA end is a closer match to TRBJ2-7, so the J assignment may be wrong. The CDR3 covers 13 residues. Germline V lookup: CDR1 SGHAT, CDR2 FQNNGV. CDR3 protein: CASSLSSSNEQYF. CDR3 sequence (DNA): TGTGCCAGCAGCTTATCTAGTTCAAACGAGCAGTACTTC.

For the CDR3, the DNA is TGTGCCAGCAGCTCCCAAAGCGCGGGAGAGGCCGGGGAGCTGTTTTTT. Its protein product is CASSSQSAGEAGELFF. This chain joins TRBV7-3 and TRBJ2-2; TRBD2 aligns across 7 bases. CDR1 and CDR2 from the germline V gene are SGHTA and FQGTGA. The CDR3 consists of 16 residues. The V gene end was trimmed by 4 bases and the J gene end by 6 bases; junction bases not matched to a gene: 11.

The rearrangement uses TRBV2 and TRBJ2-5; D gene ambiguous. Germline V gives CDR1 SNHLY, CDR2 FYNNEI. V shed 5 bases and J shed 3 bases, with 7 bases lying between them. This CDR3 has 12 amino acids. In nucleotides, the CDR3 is TGTGCCAGCAGTTTTGGAGAAGAGACCCAGTACTTC. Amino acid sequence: CASSFGEETQYF.

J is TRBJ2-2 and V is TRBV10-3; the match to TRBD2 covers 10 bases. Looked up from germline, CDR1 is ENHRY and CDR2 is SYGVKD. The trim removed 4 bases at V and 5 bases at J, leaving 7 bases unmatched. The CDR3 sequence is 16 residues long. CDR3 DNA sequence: TGTGCCATCAGTGCTAGCGGGAGATTAAAGACCGGGGAGCTGTTTTTT. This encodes CAISASGRLKTGELFF.

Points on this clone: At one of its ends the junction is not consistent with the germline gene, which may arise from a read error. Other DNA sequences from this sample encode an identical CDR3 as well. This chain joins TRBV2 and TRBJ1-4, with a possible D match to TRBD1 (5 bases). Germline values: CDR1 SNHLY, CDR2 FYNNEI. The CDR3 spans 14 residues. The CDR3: CASSEDNYNEKLFF. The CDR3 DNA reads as TGTGCCAGCAGCGAGGACAACTATAATGAAAAGCTGTTTTTT.

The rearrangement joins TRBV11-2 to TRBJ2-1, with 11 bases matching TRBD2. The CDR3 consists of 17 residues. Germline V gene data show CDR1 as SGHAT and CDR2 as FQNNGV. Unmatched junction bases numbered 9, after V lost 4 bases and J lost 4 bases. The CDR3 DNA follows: TGTGCCAGCAGCTCCGGCGGGACTAGCGGACTTTACAATGAGCAGTTCTTC. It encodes CASSSGGTSGLYNEQFF. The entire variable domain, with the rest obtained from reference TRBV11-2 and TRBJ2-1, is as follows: EAGVAQSPRYKIIEKRQSVAFWCNPISGHATLYWYQQILGQGPKLLIQFQNNGVVDDSQLPKDRFSAERLKGVDSTLKIQPAKLEDSAVYLCASSSGGTSGLYNEQFFGPGTRLTVL.

Written as DNA, the CDR3 is TGTGCCAGCTGGGGTTTCCCACAGGGGGGTCCCACCGGGGAGCTGTTTTTT. Protein: CASWGFPQGGPTGELFF. The chain is built from TRBV7-3 and TRBJ2-2; 8 nucleotides align to TRBD1. Germline CDR1 and CDR2: SGHTA and FQGTGA. The CDR3 is made up of 17 amino acids. The V segment lost 8 bases and the J segment 4 bases; nucleotides outside the gene matches: 15.

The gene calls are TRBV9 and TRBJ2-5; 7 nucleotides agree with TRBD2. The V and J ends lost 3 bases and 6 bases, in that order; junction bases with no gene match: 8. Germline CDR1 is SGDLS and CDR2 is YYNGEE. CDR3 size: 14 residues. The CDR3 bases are TGTGCCAGCAGCGCGGCGGGAGATTGGCAGACCCAGTACTTC. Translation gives CASSAAGDWQTQYF.

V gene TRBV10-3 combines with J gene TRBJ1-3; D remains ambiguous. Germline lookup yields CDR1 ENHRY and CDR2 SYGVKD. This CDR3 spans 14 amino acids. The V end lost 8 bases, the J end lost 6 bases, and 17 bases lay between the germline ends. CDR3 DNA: TGTGCCATCCGTCGCCAGGAAGACGCAAACACCATATATTTT. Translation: CAIRRQEDANTIYF.

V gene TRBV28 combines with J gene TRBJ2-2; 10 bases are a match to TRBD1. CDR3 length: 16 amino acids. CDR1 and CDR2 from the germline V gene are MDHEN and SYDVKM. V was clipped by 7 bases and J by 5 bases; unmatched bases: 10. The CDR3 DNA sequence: TGTGCCAGCACGCCCCCCGGACAGGGGGGGACCGGGGAGCTGTTTTTT. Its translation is CASTPPGQGGTGELFF.

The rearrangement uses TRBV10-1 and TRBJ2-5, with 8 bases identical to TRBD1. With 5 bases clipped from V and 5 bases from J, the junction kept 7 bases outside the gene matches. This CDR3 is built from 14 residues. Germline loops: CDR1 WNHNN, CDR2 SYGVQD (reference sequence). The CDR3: CASSRTGSVETQYF. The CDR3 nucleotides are TGCGCCAGCAGTAGGACAGGGTCGGTGGAGACCCAGTACTTC.

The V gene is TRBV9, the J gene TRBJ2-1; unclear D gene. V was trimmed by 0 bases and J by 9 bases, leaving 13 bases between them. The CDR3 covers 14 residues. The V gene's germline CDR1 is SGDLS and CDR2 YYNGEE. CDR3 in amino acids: CASSVGILSPEQFF. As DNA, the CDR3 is TGTGCCAGCAGCGTAGGTATTCTCAGTCCTGAGCAGTTCTTC.

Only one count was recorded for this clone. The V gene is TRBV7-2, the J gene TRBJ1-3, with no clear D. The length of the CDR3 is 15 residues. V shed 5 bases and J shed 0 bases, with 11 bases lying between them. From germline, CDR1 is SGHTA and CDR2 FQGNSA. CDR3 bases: TGTGCCAGCAGCCCTGCACCGAGCTCTGGAAACACCATATATTTT. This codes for CASSPAPSSGNTIYF.

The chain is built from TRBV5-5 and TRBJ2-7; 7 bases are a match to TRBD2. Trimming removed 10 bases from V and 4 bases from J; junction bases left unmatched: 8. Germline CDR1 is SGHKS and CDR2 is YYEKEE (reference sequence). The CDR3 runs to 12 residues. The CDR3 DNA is TGTGCCTGCGCGGGGGACGGATACGAGCAGTACTTC. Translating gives CACAGDGYEQYF.

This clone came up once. The CDR3 protein is CASSEEGRGGRWADTQYF. CDR3 nucleotides: TGTGCCAGCAGTGAGGAGGGGCGGGGGGGGCGCTGGGCAGATACGCAGTATTTT. The chain employs TRBV2 and TRBJ2-3, with 9 positions matching TRBD2. J was trimmed by 4 bases and V by 3 bases; bases with no gene match: 14. CDR1 is SNHLY and CDR2 is FYNNEI in the germline V gene. The CDR3 is 18 amino acids.

CDR3 nucleotides: TGTGCCAGCAGTTTACGCGGGCTACCGGCGGAGACCCAGTACTTC. It yields the protein CASSLRGLPAETQYF. J is TRBJ2-5 and V is TRBV27; TRBD2 might be the D (5 bases). The ends were cut back, 2 bases at V and 5 bases at J, with 15 bases in the middle. The germline V gene encodes CDR1 MNHEY and CDR2 SMNVEV (reference sequence). The CDR3 extends over 15 amino acids.

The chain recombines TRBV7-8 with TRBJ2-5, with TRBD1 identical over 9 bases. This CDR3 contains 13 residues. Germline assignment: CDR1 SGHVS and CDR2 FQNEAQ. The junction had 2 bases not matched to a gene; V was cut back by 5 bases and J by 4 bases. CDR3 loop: CASSPGQGETQYF. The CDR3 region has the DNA TGTGCCAGCAGCCCGGGACAGGGAGAGACCCAGTACTTC.

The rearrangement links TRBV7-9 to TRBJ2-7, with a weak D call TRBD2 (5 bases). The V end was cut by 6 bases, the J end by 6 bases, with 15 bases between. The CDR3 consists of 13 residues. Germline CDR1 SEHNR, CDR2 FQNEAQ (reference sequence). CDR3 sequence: CASSIRGLVEQYF. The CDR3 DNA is TGTGCCAGCAGTATTCGAGGGTTAGTCGAGCAGTACTTC.

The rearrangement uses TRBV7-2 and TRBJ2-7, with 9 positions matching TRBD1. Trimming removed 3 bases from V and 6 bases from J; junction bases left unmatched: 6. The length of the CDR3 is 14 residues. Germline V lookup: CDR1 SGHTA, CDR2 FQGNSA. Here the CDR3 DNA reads TGTGCCAGCAGCTTCAGGGGGGGACAGGGCGAGCAGTACTTC. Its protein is CASSFRGGQGEQYF.

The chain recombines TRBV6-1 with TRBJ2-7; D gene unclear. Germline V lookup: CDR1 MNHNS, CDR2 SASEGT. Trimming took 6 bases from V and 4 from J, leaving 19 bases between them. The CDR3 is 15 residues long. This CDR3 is CASSKELRSSYEQYF. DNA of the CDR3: TGTGCCAGCAGCAAGGAGCTGAGATCTAGTTACGAGCAGTACTTC.